This T cell receptor (beta chain) was captured by sequencing in a study of beta chain features in type 1 diabetes. As regards this clone: Antigen unknown.

Germline loops: CDR1 SQVTM, CDR2 ANQGSEA. The length of the CDR3 is 12 residues. Between the trimmed V and J ends, which lost 4 bases and 6 bases, there was a span of 12 bases. Regarding the study as a whole: Sequencing of cDNA might inflate the share of cells that strongly express TCR. Patients with Type 1 diabetes showed moderately but significantly shorter TCRB CDR3s in all four CD4+ subsets.

Expressed TCRB transcripts were sequenced because the entire RNA isolate underwent reverse transcription. Repertoires were generated with immunoSEQ multiplex PCR, while TCRdb's copy carries only in-frame clones and drops some. The sample has roughly 220,000 clones; 16% are singletons. V usage is TRBV29-1 and J usage is TRBJ1-1, with a possible D match to TRBD1 (6 bases). The TCR originated in a young man with type 1 diabetes. Sequenced sample: naive CD4+ T cells from blood. Written as DNA, the CDR3 is TGCAGCGTTGGAACAGGGAGGGCTGAAGCTTTCTTT. Protein product: CSVGTGRAEAFF. Full variable domain (rest looked up from reference TRBV29-1 and TRBJ1-1): SAVISQKPSRDICQRGTSLTIQCQVDSQVTMMFWYRQQPGQSLTLIATANQGSEATYESGFVIDKFPISRPNLTFSTLTVSNMSPEDSSIYLCSVGTGRAEAFFGQGTRLTVV.